Below, 26 T cell receptor beta chains from the same sample are listed, as sequenced in a study of T cell responses to AZD1222 COVID-19 vaccine. Sequencing was performed with immunoSEQ multiplex PCR; in TCRdb, only in-frame clones are kept and a portion is missing. The sample has 130,000 or so clones; around 90% are singletons. The source was peripheral blood, collected 28 days after the second dose of the MenACWY control vaccine. The receptors derive from an adult who received the MenACWY meningococcal vaccine as a control.

This chain links TRBV9 with TRBJ1-3; no reliable D call. V lost 0 bases and J lost 6, with 7 bases in between. This CDR3 comprises 13 residues. Germline CDR1 and CDR2: SGDLS and YYNGEE. The CDR3 sequence is CASSVGGQNTIYF. The DNA of the CDR3 is TGTGCCAGCAGCGTAGGTGGCCAAAACACCATATATTTT.

V is TRBV10-3 and J is TRBJ2-7, with unresolved D. The germline gives CDR1 ENHRY, CDR2 SYGVKD. Trimming took 8 bases from V and 3 from J, leaving 23 bases between them. The CDR3 covers 16 residues. CDR3 nucleotides: TGTGCCATCTCTCCCCAACCTGGGCGGACCGACTACGAGCAGTACTTC. Protein product: CAISPQPGRTDYEQYF.

The V and J genes are TRBV28 and TRBJ2-1; tentative D call: TRBD2 (5 bases). The CDR3 is made up of 12 amino acids. Germline V gene data show CDR1 as MDHEN and CDR2 as SYDVKM. V gave up 7 bases and J gave up 10 bases, with 14 bases separating them. CDR3 sequence (DNA): TGTGCCAGCACCTACGGGCCGGGGGAGCAGTTCTTC. As protein: CASTYGPGEQFF.

The rearrangement links TRBV19 to TRBJ2-7, with 8 bases aligning to TRBD2. CDR1 and CDR2 (germline): LNHDA, SQIVND (reference sequence). The CDR3 extends over 15 amino acids. V lost 5 bases, J lost 0 bases, and 6 bases stayed unmatched. As DNA, the CDR3 is TGTGCCAGTAGTGTGGGACTAGGCAGCTCCTACGAGCAGTACTTC. Encoded protein: CASSVGLGSSYEQYF.

The DNA for the CDR3 is TGTGCCAGCAGCCATTCGTGGGGCTACACCTTC. It translates to CASSHSWGYTF. The chain is built from TRBV12-1 and TRBJ1-2. TRBV12-1 is a documented pseudogene. The CDR3 runs to 11 residues.

CDR3 loop: CASSLNGQANTIYF. Written as DNA, the CDR3 is TGTGCCAGCAGCTTAAACGGACAGGCTAACACCATATATTTT. The genes are TRBV7-9 and TRBJ1-3; 7 bases line up with TRBD1. The CDR3 contains 14 residues. The trim removed 2 bases at V and 7 bases at J, leaving 5 bases unmatched. Germline V gene lookup returns CDR1 SEHNR and CDR2 FQNEAQ (reference sequence).

The chain uses TRBV11-3 and TRBJ2-1; 7 bases map to TRBD1. This CDR3 is built from 13 residues. The V gene's germline CDR1 is SGHNT and CDR2 YENEEA. Losses at the gene ends were 5 bases for V and 6 bases for J; bases not matched to a gene: 4. In nucleotides, the CDR3 is TGTGCCAGCAGCAACCGACAGGGCAATGAGCAGTTCTTC. Its protein is CASSNRQGNEQFF.

The V and J genes are TRBV2 and TRBJ2-6; 9 bases are a match to TRBD1. The CDR3 is 16 residues long. J gave up 0 bases and V 5 bases, and 2 bases lay outside the gene matches. CDR1 SNHLY and CDR2 FYNNEI come from the germline V gene. The CDR3 nucleotides read TGTGCCAGCAGTCTGACAGGGGGCTCTGGGGCCAACGTCCTGACTTTC. Its protein product is CASSLTGGSGANVLTF.

This clone was seen a handful of times. The chain is built from TRBV4-1 and TRBJ1-6; 8 nucleotides agree with TRBD1. The germline gives CDR1 MGHRA, CDR2 YSYEKL. This CDR3 contains 15 residues. J gave up 10 bases and V 3 bases, and 8 bases lay outside the gene matches. Here the CDR3 DNA reads TGCGCCAGCAGCCAGGGGCAGGGGGCTGGGTCACCCCTCCACTTT. Protein product: CASSQGQGAGSPLHF.

This clone was recorded only once. The V and J genes are TRBV19 and TRBJ1-1; no definite D call. CDR1 and CDR2 (germline): LNHDA, SQIVND (reference sequence). V lost 5 bases and J 0 bases, leaving 7 bases between the germline ends. This CDR3 has 13 residues. The CDR3 region is CASSLGVNTEAFF. In DNA form, the CDR3 reads TGTGCCAGTAGTCTCGGGGTGAACACTGAAGCTTTCTTT.

The J gene is TRBJ2-3, the V gene TRBV28, with 8 bases aligning to TRBD2. J was trimmed by 4 bases and V by 3 bases; bases with no gene match: 15. Per germline, CDR1 MDHEN and CDR2 SYDVKM. The CDR3 has 18 amino acids. The CDR3 DNA is TGTGCCAGCAGTTTTTCCCCACTAGCGGTCGACGGGCCAGATACGCAGTATTTT. Translated, it gives CASSFSPLAVDGPDTQYF.

The chain uses TRBV15 and TRBJ1-4, with 7 bases identical to TRBD1. The germline gives CDR1 LNHNV, CDR2 YYDKDF (reference sequence). The CDR3 spans 16 residues. After removal of 1 base from V and 4 bases from J, the junction contained 6 bases not matched to a gene. The CDR3 DNA sequence: TGTGCCACCAGCAGAGTTTGGACAGGCGGTAATGAAAAACTGTTTTTT. Translating it yields CATSRVWTGGNEKLFF.

This clone appeared once. The chain uses TRBV7-8 and TRBJ2-1; D call uncertain. This CDR3 comprises 12 residues. Germline CDR1 is SGHVS and CDR2 is FQNEAQ. V was clipped by 6 bases and J by 6 bases, with 9 bases between them. CDR3 loop: CASRTLANEQFF. The CDR3 DNA sequence: TGTGCCAGCAGAACCTTAGCCAATGAGCAGTTCTTC.

This chain connects TRBV4-3 to TRBJ2-3, with 8 bases matching TRBD2. The V gene end was trimmed by 0 bases and the J gene end by 5 bases; junction bases not matched to a gene: 16. This CDR3 is built from 19 residues. Germline lookup yields CDR1 LGHNA and CDR2 YSLEER. Here the CDR3 DNA reads TGCGCCAGCAGCCAAGATCCCCCGGTCGCGGGGGGCGGCCTAGATACGCAGTATTTT. Its protein product is CASSQDPPVAGGGLDTQYF.

The chain links TRBV7-2 to TRBJ2-7; 8 bases fit TRBD2. The CDR3 spans 15 residues. Germline values: CDR1 SGHTA, CDR2 FQGNSA. Trimming took 5 bases from V and 4 from J; bases not matched to a gene: 10. This CDR3 reads CASSRTGLGEYEQYF. The CDR3 DNA follows: TGTGCCAGCAGCCGGACGGGACTAGGAGAGTACGAGCAGTACTTC.

V is TRBV4-3 and J is TRBJ1-4; TRBD1 agrees at 8 bases. The CDR3 has 16 amino acids. J gave up 5 bases and V 1 base, and 6 bases lay outside the gene matches. The germline V gene has CDR1 LGHNA and CDR2 YSLEER. Here the CDR3 DNA reads TGCGCCAGCAGCCAAGGAGGGACAGGAATAAATGAAAAACTGTTTTTT. Translated, it gives CASSQGGTGINEKLFF.

This chain connects TRBV11-3 to TRBJ2-3; D call uncertain. CDR3 length: 13 residues. The germline V and J ends were trimmed by 4 bases and 2 bases, with 7 bases remaining between them. Germline V gene sequence: CDR1 SGHNT, CDR2 YENEEA. Here the CDR3 reads CASSSAATDTQYF. The CDR3 DNA reads as TGTGCCAGCAGCTCCGCCGCCACAGATACGCAGTATTTT.

This clone was observed once. The rearrangement uses TRBV3-1 (or the pseudogene TRBV3-2) and TRBJ2-5; 13 bases map to TRBD2. Trimming at V came to 1 base and at J to 6 bases, leaving 5 bases not matched to a gene. Germline V gene sequence: CDR1 LGHDT, CDR2 YNNKEL (reference sequence). This CDR3 spans 16 amino acids. The CDR3 coding sequence is TGTGCCAGCAGCCAAGGGGCCGGGACTAGCGGGAAGACCCAGTACTTC. Translation: CASSQGAGTSGKTQYF.

The rearrangement links TRBV27 to TRBJ2-4; D not certain. Trimming cost V 5 bases and J 9 bases, with 17 bases left between them. CDR1 is MNHEY, CDR2 SMNVEV, per germline (reference sequence). The length of the CDR3 is 14 residues. CDR3 region: CASSPYQSTGIQYF. The CDR3 nucleotides read TGTGCCAGCAGTCCCTACCAATCCACGGGCATTCAGTACTTC.

The chain joins TRBV7-3 to TRBJ2-7, with D maybe TRBD2 (7 bases). CDR3 size: 13 residues. With 5 bases removed from V and 6 bases from J, the gap between germline ends came to 14 bases. Germline-derived CDR1 and CDR2 are SGHTA and FQGTGA. The CDR3 nucleotides read TGTGCCAGCAGCCCCTGGCGGGGGCGCGAGCAGTACTTC. This sequence encodes CASSPWRGREQYF.

The rearrangement uses TRBV19 and TRBJ2-4; D is perhaps TRBD2 (5 bases). The CDR3 loop spans 18 amino acids. Germline V CDR1 and CDR2: LNHDA, SQIVND (reference sequence). V was shortened by 3 bases and J by 0 bases, with 18 bases between the two germline ends. CDR3 in DNA: TGTGCCAGTAGTATCTCACAATCGGGGAAACTAGCCAAAAACATTCAGTACTTC. Protein sequence: CASSISQSGKLAKNIQYF.

The V and J genes are TRBV29-1 and TRBJ1-2; possibly TRBD1 for D (6 bases). The V gene's germline CDR1 is SQVTM and CDR2 ANQGSEA. Trimming shortened V by 3 bases and J by 7 bases, and 12 bases separated the two germline ends. This CDR3 region has 12 residues. The CDR3: CSVEWDIAGYTF. The CDR3 region has the DNA TGCAGCGTTGAGTGGGACATAGCTGGCTACACCTTC.

This clone was detected once. The chain has TRBV6-1 and TRBJ1-1, with D perhaps matching TRBD1 (6 bases). Germline V gene lookup returns CDR1 MNHNS and CDR2 SASEGT. This CDR3 has 13 amino acids. Trimming cost V 4 bases and J 3 bases, with 9 bases left between them. The CDR3 region has the DNA TGTGCCAGCAGTGTCGAGGGGGACACTGAAGCTTTCTTT. Residues: CASSVEGDTEAFF.

This chain joins TRBV7-9 and TRBJ2-5, with D possibly called TRBD1 or TRBD2 (6 bases each). The CDR3 contains 14 residues. CDR1 SEHNR and CDR2 FQNEAQ come from the germline V gene (reference sequence). Trimming took 5 bases from V and 5 from J, leaving 15 bases between them. The CDR3 spells CASSPEGVVETQYF. In DNA, the CDR3 is TGTGCCAGCAGCCCGGAGGGGGTCGTGGAGACCCAGTACTTC.

The rearrangement links TRBV12-3 or TRBV12-4 to TRBJ2-7, with D unresolved. The CDR3 covers 11 residues. V was cut by 8 bases and J by 4 bases, with 9 bases left in between. CDR3 nucleotides: TGTGCCAGCGGGTCGGCTTACGAGCAGTACTTC. This codes for CASGSAYEQYF.

The V gene is TRBV19, the J gene TRBJ1-2; D unclear. Per germline, CDR1 LNHDA and CDR2 SQIVND (reference sequence). V was cut by 5 bases and J by 8 bases, with 15 bases left in between. CDR3 length: 13 residues. Written as DNA, the CDR3 is TGTGCCAGTAGTGTTTTTGGGGAAACCGGCTACACCTTC. Translation: CASSVFGETGYTF.